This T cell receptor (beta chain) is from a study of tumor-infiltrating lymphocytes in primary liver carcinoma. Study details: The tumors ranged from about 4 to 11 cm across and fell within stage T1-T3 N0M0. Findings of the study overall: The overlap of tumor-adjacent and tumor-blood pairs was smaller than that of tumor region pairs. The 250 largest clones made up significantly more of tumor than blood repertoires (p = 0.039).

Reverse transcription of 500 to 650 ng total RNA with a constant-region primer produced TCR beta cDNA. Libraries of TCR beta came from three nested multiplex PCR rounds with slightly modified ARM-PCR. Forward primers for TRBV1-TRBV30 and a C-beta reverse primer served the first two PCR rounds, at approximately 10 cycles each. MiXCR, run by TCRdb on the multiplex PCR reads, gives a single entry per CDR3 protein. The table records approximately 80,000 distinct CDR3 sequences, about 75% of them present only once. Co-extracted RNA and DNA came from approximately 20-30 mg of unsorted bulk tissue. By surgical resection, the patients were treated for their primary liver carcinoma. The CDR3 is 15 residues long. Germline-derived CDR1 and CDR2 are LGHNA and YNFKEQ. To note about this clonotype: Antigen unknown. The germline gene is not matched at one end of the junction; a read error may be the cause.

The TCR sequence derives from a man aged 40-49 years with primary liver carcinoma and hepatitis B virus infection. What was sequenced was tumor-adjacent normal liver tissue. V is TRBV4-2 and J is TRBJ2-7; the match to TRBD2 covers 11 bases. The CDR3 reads CTSSQDSGRDNEQYF. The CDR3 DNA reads TGTACCAGCAGCCAAGATAGCGGGAGGGACAACGAGCAGTACTTC.